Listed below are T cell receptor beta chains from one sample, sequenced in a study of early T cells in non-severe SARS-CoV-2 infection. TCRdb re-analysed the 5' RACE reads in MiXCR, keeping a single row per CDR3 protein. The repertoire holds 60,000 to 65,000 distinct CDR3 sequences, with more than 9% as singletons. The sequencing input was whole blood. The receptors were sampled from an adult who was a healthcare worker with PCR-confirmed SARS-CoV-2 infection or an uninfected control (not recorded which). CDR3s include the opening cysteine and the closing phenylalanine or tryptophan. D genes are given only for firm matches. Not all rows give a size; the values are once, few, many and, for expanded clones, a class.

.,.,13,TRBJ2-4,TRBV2,CASSEALVDIQYF,TGTGCCAGCAGTGAAGCGCTTGTTGACATTCAGTACTTC
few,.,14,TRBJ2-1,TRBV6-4,CASSDSGAYNEQFF,TGTGCCAGCAGTGACTCCGGTGCCTACAATGAGCAGTTCTTC
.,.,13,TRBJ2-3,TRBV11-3,CASSRGTGDTQYF,TGTGCCAGCAGCAGAGGGACGGGGGATACGCAGTATTTT
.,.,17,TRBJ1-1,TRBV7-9,CASSLAYLGRMNTEAFF,TGTGCCAGCAGCTTAGCTTATCTGGGACGGATGAACACTGAAGCTTTCTTT
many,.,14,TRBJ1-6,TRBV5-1,CASSPTVDNSPLHF,TGCGCCAGCAGCCCGACAGTGGATAATTCACCCCTCCACTTT
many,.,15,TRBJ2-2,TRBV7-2,CASSREIRDTGELFF,TGTGCCAGCAGCCGCGAGATCCGTGACACCGGGGAGCTGTTTTTT
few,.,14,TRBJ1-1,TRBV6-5,CASSSEIRRRVAFF,TGTGCCAGCAGTTCTGAGATTAGGAGACGCGTCGCTTTCTTT
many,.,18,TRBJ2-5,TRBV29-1,CSVEDRTAVGGNTETQYF,TGCAGCGTTGAAGATCGAACGGCAGTGGGGGGTAACACGGAGACCCAGTACTTC
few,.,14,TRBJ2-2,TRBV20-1,CSARRQANTGELFF,TGCAGTGCTAGAAGACAGGCGAACACCGGGGAGCTGTTTTTT
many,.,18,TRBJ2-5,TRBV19,CASSLLNRDPRIQETQYF,TGTGCCAGTAGTTTGCTGAACCGGGACCCAAGAATTCAAGAGACCCAGTACTTC
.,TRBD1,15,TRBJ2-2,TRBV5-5,CASSLRGRGSGELFF,TGTGCCAGCAGCTTAAGGGGGCGCGGTTCCGGGGAGCTGTTTTTT
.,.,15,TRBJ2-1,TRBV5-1,CASSLVRVGYNEQFF,TGCGCCAGCAGCTTGGTTAGGGTAGGCTACAATGAGCAGTTCTTC
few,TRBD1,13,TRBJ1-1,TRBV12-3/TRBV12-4,CASSKGTAAEAFF,TGTGCCAGCAGTAAAGGGACAGCAGCTGAAGCTTTCTTT
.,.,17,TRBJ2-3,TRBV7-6,CASSLSSYRGNTDTQYF,TGTGCCAGCAGCCTTTCGTCTTATAGGGGAAACACAGATACGCAGTATTTT
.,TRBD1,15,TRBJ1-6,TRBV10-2,CATKVAGTGESPLHF,TGCGCCACAAAGGTAGCAGGGACAGGGGAGTCACCCCTCCACTTT
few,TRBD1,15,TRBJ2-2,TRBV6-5,CASQTGGAITGELFF,TGTGCCAGCCAGACAGGGGGCGCAATCACCGGGGAGCTGTTTTTT
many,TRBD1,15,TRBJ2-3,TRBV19,CASSTDRVSTDTQYF,TGTGCCAGTAGTACGGACAGGGTGTCCACAGATACGCAGTATTTT
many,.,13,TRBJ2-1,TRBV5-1,CASSIMGHNEQFF,TGCGCCAGCAGCATTATGGGCCACAATGAGCAGTTCTTC
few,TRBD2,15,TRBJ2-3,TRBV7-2,CASSHSGGAGDTQYF,TGTGCCAGCAGCCATAGCGGGGGGGCGGGAGATACGCAGTATTTT
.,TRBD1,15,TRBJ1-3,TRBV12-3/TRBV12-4,CASRRTGSSGNTIYF,TGTGCCAGCAGGCGGACAGGGAGCTCTGGAAACACCATATATTTT
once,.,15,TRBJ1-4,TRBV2,CATRTLRGTNEKLFF,TGTGCCACAAGGACCCTCCGAGGGACTAATGAAAAACTGTTTTTT
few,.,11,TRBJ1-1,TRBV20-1,CSARTGLRAFF,TGCAGTGCTAGGACGGGACTACGAGCTTTCTTT
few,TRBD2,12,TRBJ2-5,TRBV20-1,CSAAGLQETQYF,TGCAGTGCAGCGGGGTTACAAGAGACCCAGTACTTC